The 3 T cell receptor beta chains reported below all come from one sample, sequenced in a study of blood T cell repertoires in COVID-19. TCRdb's table, derived via immunoSEQ multiplex PCR, lists solely in-frame clones and lacks some. The repertoire includes around 250,000 clones, around 86% of them detected once, and about 3.5% sits in the top ten. The source material was peripheral blood. The receptors come from a man younger than 30 with active or convalescent COVID-19.

This clone was detected once. This rearrangement joins TRBV5-1 to TRBJ1-3; TRBD1 matches at 8 bases. This CDR3 has 17 residues. V dropped 6 bases and J dropped 0; count of bases not matched to a gene: 11. Germline V CDR1 and CDR2: SGHRS, YFSETQ. The CDR3 region has the DNA TGCGCCAGCACGCTACTCCCAGGGGGCTTCTCTGGAAACACCATATATTTT. Amino acid sequence: CASTLLPGGFSGNTIYF. Variable domain in full (rest from reference TRBV5-1 and TRBJ1-3): KAGVTQTPRYLIKTRGQQVTLSCSPISGHRSVSWYQQTPGQGLQFLFEYFSETQRNKGNFPGRFSGRQFSNSRSEMNVSTLELGDSALYLCASTLLPGGFSGNTIYFGEGSWLTVV.

CDR3 protein: CASTGDRGRPNTEAFF. CDR3 coding DNA: TGTGCCAGCACCGGGGACAGGGGGCGACCGAACACTGAAGCTTTCTTT. J is TRBJ1-1 and V is TRBV2; 12 bases agree with TRBD1. Trimming cost V 7 bases and J 1 base; bases outside gene matches: 7. The CDR3 is made up of 16 amino acids. In germline, CDR1 is SNHLY, CDR2 FYNNEI. The full variable domain, rest sourced from reference TRBV2 and TRBJ1-1, is EPEVTQTPSHQVTQMGQEVILRCVPISNHLYFYWYRQILGQKVEFLVSFYNNEISEKSEIFDDQFSVERPDGSNFTLKIRSTKLEDSAMYFCASTGDRGRPNTEAFFGQGTRLTVV.

The rearrangement links TRBV30 to TRBJ1-1; no clear D gene. Germline V gene sequence: CDR1 GTSNPN, CDR2 SVGIG (reference sequence). Deletions cut 4 bases from V and 5 bases from J, with 5 bases between. The CDR3 runs to 10 residues. The CDR3 DNA reads TGTGCCTGGATTAGTACTGAAGCTTTCTTT. Translated: CAWISTEAFF.